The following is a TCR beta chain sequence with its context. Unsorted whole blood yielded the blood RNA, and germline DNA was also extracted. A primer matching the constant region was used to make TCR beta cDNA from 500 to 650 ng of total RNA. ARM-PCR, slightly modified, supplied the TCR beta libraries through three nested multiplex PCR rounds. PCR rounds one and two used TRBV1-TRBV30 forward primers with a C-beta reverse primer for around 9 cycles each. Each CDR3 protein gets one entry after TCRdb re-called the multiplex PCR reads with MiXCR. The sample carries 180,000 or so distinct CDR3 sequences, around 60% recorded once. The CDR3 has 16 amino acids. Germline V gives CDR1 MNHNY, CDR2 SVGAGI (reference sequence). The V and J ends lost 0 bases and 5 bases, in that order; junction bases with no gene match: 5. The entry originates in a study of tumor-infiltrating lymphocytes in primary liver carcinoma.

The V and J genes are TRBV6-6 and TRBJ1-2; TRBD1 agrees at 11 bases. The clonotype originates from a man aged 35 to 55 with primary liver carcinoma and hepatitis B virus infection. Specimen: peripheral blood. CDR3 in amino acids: CASSYSRTGGEYGYTF. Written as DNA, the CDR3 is TGTGCCAGCAGTTACTCTAGGACAGGGGGCGAATATGGCTACACCTTC.